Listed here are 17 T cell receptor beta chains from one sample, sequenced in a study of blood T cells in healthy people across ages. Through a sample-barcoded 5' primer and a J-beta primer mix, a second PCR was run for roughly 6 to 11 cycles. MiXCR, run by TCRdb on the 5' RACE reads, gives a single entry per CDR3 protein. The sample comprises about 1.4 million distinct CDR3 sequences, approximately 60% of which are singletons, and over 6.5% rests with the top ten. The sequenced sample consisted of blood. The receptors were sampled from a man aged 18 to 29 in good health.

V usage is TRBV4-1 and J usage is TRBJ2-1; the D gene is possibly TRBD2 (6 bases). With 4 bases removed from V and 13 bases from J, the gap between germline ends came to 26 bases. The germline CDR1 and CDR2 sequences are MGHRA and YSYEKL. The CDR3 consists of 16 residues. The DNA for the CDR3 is TGCGCCAGCAGCCCCTTGATTGGTAGCGGACAAGAGACCCAGTTCTTC. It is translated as CASSPLIGSGQETQFF.

This chain's CDR3 is CASSQDLDTNTEAFF. The CDR3 region has the DNA TGTGCCAGCAGCCAAGATCTAGACACGAACACTGAAGCTTTCTTT. The rearrangement joins TRBV3-1 to TRBJ1-1; D gene uncertain. Germline values: CDR1 LGHDT, CDR2 YNNKEL (reference sequence). V was pared by 0 bases and J by 1 base, with 9 bases between. The CDR3 runs 15 residues. The complete variable domain, with remaining parts taken from reference TRBV3-1 and TRBJ1-1, reads DTAVSQTPKYLVTQMGNDKSIKCEQNLGHDTMYWYKQDSKKFLKIMFSYNNKELIINETVPNRFSPKSPDKAHLNLHINSLELGDSAVYFCASSQDLDTNTEAFFGQGTRLTVV.

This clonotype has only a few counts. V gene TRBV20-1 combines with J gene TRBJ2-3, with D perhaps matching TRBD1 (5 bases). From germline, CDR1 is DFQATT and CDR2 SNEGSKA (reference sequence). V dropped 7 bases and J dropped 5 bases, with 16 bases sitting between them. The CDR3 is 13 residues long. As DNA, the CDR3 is TGCAGTGGAATTGGTCAGGGCGGAGATACGCAGTATTTT. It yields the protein CSGIGQGGDTQYF.

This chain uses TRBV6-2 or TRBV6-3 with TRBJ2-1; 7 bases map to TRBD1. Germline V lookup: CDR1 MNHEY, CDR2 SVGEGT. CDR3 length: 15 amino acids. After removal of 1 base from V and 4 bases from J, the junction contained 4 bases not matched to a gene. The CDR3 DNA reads TGTGCCAGCAGTTACTTGGACAGGCAGTACAATGAGCAGTTCTTC. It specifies CASSYLDRQYNEQFF.

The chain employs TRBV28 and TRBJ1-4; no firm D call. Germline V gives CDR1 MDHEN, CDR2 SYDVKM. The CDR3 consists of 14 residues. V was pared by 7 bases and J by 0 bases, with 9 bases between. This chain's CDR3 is CASTSASTNEKLFF. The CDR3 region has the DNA TGTGCCAGCACCTCTGCGTCAACTAATGAAAAACTGTTTTTT.

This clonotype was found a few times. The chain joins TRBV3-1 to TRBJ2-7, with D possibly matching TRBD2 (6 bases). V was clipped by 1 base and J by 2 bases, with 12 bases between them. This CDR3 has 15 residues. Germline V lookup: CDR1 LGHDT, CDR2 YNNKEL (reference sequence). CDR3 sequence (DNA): TGTGCCAGCAGCCAAGTTGGGGACTTACCCTACGAGCAGTACTTC. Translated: CASSQVGDLPYEQYF.

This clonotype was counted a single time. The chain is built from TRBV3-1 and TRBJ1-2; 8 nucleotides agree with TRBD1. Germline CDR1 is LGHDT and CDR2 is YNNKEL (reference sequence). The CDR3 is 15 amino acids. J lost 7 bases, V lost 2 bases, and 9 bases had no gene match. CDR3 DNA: TGTGCCAGCAGCCAAAAGACAGGGGCCCTAGGTGGCTACACCTTC. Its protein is CASSQKTGALGGYTF.

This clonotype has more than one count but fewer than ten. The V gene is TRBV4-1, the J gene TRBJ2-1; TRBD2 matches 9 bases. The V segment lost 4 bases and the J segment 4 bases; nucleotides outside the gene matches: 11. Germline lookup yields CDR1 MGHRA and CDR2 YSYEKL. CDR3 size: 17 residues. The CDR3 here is CASSLFNSGSPYNEQFF. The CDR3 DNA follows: TGCGCCAGCAGCCTTTTTAATAGCGGGAGCCCTTACAATGAGCAGTTCTTC.

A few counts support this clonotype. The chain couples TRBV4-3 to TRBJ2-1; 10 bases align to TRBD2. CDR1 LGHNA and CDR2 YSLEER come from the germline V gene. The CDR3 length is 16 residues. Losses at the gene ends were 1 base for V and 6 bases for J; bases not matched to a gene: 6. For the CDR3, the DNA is TGCGCCAGCAGCCAAGGGCGCCTAGCGGGGGTCAATGAGCAGTTCTTC. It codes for CASSQGRLAGVNEQFF.

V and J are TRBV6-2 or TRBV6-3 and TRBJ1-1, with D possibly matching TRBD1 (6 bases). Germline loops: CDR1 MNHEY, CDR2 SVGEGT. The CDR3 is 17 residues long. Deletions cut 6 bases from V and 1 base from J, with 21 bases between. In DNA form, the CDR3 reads TGTGCCAGCAGAAGGGAAGTATGGACAGAAAGGAACACTGAAGCTTTCTTT. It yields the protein CASRREVWTERNTEAFF.

CDR3 amino acids: CASSCSDRARYEQYF. The CDR3 nucleotides are TGTGCCAGCAGCTGCTCAGACAGGGCAAGGTACGAGCAGTACTTC. The V and J genes are TRBV7-7 and TRBJ2-7; 7 nucleotides match TRBD1. The CDR3 is 15 amino acids. CDR1 is SSHAT and CDR2 is FNYEAQ in the germline V gene (reference sequence). With V trimmed by 4 bases and J by 4 bases, 10 bases remained unmatched.

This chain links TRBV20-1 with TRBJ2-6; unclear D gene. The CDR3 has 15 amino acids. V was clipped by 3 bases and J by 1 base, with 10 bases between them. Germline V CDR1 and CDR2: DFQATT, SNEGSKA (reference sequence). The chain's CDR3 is CSASNAGSGANVLTF. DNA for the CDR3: TGCAGTGCTAGTAACGCCGGGTCTGGGGCCAACGTCCTGACTTTC.

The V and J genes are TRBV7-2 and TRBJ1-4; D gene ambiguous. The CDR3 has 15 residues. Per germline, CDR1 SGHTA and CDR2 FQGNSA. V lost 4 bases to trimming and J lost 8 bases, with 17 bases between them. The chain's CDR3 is CASSSTGSPGEKLFF. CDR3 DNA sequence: TGTGCCAGCAGCTCGACGGGATCCCCAGGCGAAAAACTGTTTTTT.

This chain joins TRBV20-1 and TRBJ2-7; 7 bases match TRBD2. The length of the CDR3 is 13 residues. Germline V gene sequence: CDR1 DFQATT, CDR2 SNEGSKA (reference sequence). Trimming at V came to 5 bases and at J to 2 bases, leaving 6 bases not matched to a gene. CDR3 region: CSAQSGAPYEQYF. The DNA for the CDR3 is TGCAGTGCTCAGAGCGGGGCCCCCTACGAGCAGTACTTC.

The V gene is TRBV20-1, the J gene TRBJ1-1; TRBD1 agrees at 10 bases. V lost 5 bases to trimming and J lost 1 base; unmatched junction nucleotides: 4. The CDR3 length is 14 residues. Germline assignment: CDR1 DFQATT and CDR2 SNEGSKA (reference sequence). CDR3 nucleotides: TGCAGTGCTCCAAGGACAGGGGGGAACACTGAAGCTTTCTTT. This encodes CSAPRTGGNTEAFF.

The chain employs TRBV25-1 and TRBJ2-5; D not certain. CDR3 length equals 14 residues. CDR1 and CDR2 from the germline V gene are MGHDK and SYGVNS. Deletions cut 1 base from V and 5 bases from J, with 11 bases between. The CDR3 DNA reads TGTGCCAGCAGTGAATTGGTGGGCCGGGAGACCCAGTACTTC. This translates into CASSELVGRETQYF.

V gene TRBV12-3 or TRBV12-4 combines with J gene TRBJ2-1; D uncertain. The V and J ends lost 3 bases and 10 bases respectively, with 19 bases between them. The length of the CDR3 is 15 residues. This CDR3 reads CASSFSTQRLEEQFF. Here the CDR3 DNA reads TGTGCCAGCAGTTTTAGCACCCAACGGTTGGAGGAGCAGTTCTTC.